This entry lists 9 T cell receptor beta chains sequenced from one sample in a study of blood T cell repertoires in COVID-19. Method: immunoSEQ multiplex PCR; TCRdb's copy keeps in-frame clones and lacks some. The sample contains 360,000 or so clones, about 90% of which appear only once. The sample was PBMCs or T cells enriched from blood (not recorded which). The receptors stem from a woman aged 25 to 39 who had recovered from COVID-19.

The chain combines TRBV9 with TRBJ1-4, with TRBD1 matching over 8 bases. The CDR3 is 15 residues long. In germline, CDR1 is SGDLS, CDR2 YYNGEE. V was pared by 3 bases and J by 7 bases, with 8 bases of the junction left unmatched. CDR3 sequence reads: CASSAGGARLEKLFF. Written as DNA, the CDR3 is TGTGCCAGCAGCGCAGGGGGCGCCCGGCTTGAAAAACTGTTTTTT.

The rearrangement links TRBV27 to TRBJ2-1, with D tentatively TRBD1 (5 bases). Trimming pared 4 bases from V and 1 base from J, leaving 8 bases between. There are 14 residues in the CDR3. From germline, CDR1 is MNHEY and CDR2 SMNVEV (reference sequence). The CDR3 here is CASSSQESYNEQFF. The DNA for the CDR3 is TGTGCCAGCAGTTCACAGGAGTCCTACAATGAGCAGTTCTTC.

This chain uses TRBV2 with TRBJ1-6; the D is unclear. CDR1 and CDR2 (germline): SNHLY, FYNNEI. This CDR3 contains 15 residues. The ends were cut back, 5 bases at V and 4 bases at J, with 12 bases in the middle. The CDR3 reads CASSRGQVYNSPLHF. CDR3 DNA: TGTGCCAGCAGTCGGGGTCAGGTATATAATTCACCCCTCCACTTT.

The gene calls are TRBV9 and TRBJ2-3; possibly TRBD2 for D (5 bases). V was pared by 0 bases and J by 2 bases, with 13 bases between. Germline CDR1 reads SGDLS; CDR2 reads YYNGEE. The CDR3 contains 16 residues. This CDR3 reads CASSVGGSATTDTQYF. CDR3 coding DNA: TGTGCCAGCAGCGTAGGGGGTAGCGCGACCACAGATACGCAGTATTTT.

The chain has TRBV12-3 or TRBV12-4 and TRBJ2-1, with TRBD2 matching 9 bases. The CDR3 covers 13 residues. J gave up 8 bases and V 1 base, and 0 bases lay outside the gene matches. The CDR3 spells CASSLGGRDEQFF. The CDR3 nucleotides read TGTGCCAGCAGTTTAGGCGGGAGGGATGAGCAGTTCTTC.

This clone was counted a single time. The CDR3 here is CASSREDRYNEKLFF. Here the CDR3 DNA reads TGTGCCAGTAGTAGAGAGGACAGATATAATGAAAAACTGTTTTTT. The chain links TRBV19 to TRBJ1-4, with D possibly matching TRBD1 (6 bases). Germline V gives CDR1 LNHDA, CDR2 SQIVND (reference sequence). The V end was cut by 4 bases, the J end by 4 bases, with 13 bases between. This CDR3 contains 15 residues.

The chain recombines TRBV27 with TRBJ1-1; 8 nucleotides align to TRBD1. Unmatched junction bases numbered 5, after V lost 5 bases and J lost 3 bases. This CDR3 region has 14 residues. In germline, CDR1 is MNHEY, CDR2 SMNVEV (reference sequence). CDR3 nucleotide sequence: TGTGCCAGCAGTATTCCAGGGGGCTACACTGAAGCTTTCTTT. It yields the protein CASSIPGGYTEAFF.

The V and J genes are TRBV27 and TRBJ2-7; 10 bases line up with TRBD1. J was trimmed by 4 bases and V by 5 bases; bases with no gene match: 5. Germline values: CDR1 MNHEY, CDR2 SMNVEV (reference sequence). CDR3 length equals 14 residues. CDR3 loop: CASSSGDRGYEQYF. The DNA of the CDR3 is TGTGCCAGCAGTAGCGGGGACAGGGGATACGAGCAGTACTTC.

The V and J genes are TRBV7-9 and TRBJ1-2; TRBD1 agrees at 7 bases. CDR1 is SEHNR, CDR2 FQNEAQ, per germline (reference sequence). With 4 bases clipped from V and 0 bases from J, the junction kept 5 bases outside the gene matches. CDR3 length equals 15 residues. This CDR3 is CASSSRDSPNYGYTF. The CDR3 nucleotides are TGTGCCAGCAGCTCCCGGGACAGCCCTAACTATGGCTACACCTTC. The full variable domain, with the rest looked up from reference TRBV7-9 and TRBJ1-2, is DTGVSQNPRHKITKRGQNVTFRCDPISEHNRLYWYRQTLGQGPEFLTYFQNEAQLEKSRLLSDRFSAERPKGSFSTLEIQRTEQGDSAMYLCASSSRDSPNYGYTFGSGTRLTVV.